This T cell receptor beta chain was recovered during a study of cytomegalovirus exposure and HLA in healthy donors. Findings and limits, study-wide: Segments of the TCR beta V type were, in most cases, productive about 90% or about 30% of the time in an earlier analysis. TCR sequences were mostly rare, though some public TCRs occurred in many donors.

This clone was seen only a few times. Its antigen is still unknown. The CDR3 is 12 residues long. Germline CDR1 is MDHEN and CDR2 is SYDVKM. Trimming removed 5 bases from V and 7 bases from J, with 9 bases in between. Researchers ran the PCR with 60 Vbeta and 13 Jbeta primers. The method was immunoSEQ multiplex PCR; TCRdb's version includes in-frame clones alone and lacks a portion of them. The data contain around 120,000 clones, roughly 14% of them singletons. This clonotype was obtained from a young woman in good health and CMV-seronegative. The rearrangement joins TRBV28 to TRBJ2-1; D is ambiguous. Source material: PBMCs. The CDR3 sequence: CASSPNWNEQFF. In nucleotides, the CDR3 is TGTGCCAGCAGTCCGAACTGGAATGAGCAGTTCTTC.